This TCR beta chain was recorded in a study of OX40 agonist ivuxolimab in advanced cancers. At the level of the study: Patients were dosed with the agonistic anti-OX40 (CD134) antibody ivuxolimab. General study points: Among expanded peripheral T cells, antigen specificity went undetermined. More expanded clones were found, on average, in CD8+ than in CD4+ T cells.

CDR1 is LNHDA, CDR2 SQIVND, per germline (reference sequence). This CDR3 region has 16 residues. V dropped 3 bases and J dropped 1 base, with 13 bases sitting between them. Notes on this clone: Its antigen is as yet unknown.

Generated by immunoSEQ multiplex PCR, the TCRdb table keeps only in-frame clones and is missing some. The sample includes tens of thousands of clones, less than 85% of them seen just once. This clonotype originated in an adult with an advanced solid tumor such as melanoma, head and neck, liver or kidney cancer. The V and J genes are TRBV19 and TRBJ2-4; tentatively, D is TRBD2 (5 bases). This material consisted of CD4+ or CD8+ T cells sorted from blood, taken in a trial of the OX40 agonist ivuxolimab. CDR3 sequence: CASSMNVAMAKNIQYF. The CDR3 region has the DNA TGTGCCAGTAGTATGAATGTAGCGATGGCCAAAAACATTCAGTACTTC.